This TCR beta chain was profiled in a study of identical twins. General observations from the study: Cross-sectional statistics underpinned the conclusions; the same donors were not followed.

TCRdb used MiXCR to reprocess the 5' RACE reads, holding one entry per CDR3 protein. This table has 1.5 million or so distinct CDR3 sequences, under 35% appearing once. Concerning this clonotype: Its antigen is not identified.

CDR3 length: 13 amino acids. Germline CDR1 SEHNR, CDR2 FQNEAQ (reference sequence). The chain carries TRBV7-9 and TRBJ2-4; D not resolved. The closer fit of TRBJ2-7 to the DNA end suggests the J call may be wrong. This clonotype originated in a newborn girl in good health. The sequenced sample consisted of cord blood. The CDR3 coding sequence is TGTGCCAGCAGCCGCAATCCATCTTACGAGCAGTACTTC. Translating gives CASSRNPSYEQYF.